This T cell receptor (beta chain) was obtained from a study of blood T cell repertoires in COVID-19 (dated by TCRdb to between 2020 and 2021). At the level of the whole study: The collaborator samples originated in the United States, Italy and Spain and spanned the acute and convalescent phases of COVID-19. The prospective study material was composed of cDNA or gDNA derived from T cells, B-cell-depleted T cells, or PBMCs. The dataset comprised deeply sampled blood TCRbeta repertoires from subjects exposed to, actively infected with, or recovered from COVID-19. The repertoires were made available in a free public database intended to serve as a resource for research on the immune response to SARS-CoV-2. The samples were drawn from the first 160 participants of the ongoing ImmuneRACE study and from 950 to 1,500 subjects provided by 6 global collaborators. Nearly every sample came with metadata listing a de-identified subject ID, COVID-19 status, age in years and sex. Where available, HLA class I and class II types were taken from metadata supplied by the sample provider and were not determined by assay-based typing. On the study overall, not on this receptor specifically: How much clinical and demographic metadata was included differed by source and by participant, and the metadata was provided uncurated.

TCRbeta CDR3 regions were amplified from genomic DNA by means of the immunoSEQ Assay, a bias-controlled multiplex PCR. Under the source paper's analysis protocol: Within the assay, amplification of reference gene primers was used to estimate how many nucleated cells each sample contained. Sequence reads were collapsed and filtered to measure the absolute abundance of every unique TCRbeta CDR3 rearrangement. For each sample, productive Simpson clonality was calculated as the square root of Simpson's diversity index across productive rearrangements. In its TCRdb copy, this immuneACCESS table keeps in-frame sequences only and misses some clones. Where compared with another copy, unresolved V genes explain less than half of these, and the others have no known cause. The V and J calls and the clone size are those of that table, but D and trimming were determined from the DNA. The sample contains 150,000 or so clones, over 65% of them found a single time. In total, the top ten clones hold around 4.8% of the sample.

Each collaborating institution followed its own protocols to collect whole blood in K2EDTA tubes. For TCRbeta analysis, collaborator samples were shipped as frozen whole blood, as isolated PBMCs, or as DNA extracted from either sample type. This clone was picked up a small number of times. Its recognized antigen is unknown. No base qualities exist here, and no much larger clone lies one base off it. CDR1 ENHRY and CDR2 SYGVKD were looked up in the germline V gene. Reading from cysteine to phenylalanine, the CDR3 counts 15 amino acids. Of the read, only the CDR3 DNA is kept; its 45 bases are in frame from base 1. V sheds 3 bases and J sheds 7 bases, leaving 18 bases between their ends.

The sequence was obtained from a woman of 80 years or more with active or convalescent COVID-19. What was sequenced was peripheral blood. The V and J genes are TRBV10-3 and TRBJ1-1; tentative D gene TRBD1, with 5 bases matching. At the DNA level, the sequence is TGTGCCATCAGTGACTGGCAGGGCTGGGATGGTGAAGCTTTCTTT. Protein translation: CAISDWQGWDGEAFF.